Below are 14 T cell receptor beta chains sequenced from a single sample in a study of T cells in Graves' hyperthyroidism and ophthalmopathy. RNA transcripts provided the source from which TCR beta CDR3 regions were amplified. When the TCR CDR3 underwent first-round RT-PCR, the HTBI primer set was used. A single record per CDR3 protein comes from TCRdb applying MiXCR to the multiplex PCR reads. The sample consists of about 640,000 distinct CDR3 sequences, less than 45% of them appearing once. The sequenced sample was peripheral blood or thyroid tissue (not recorded which). The source is an adult man with Graves' disease, either hyperthyroidism or ophthalmopathy (not recorded which).

In this sample, this clonotype turned up many times. The V gene is TRBV24-1, the J gene TRBJ1-2; weak D call: TRBD1 (5 bases). The CDR3 spans 13 residues. Per the germline V gene, CDR1 is KGHDR and CDR2 is SFDVKD. Trimming stripped 4 bases from V and 7 bases from J, with 12 bases between. The CDR3 DNA follows: TGTGCCACCAGTGAGGGGGACTTAAGTGGCTACACCTTC. Protein sequence: CATSEGDLSGYTF.

About this clonotype: Relative to the germline gene, one junction end is altered; a read error may explain this. V usage is TRBV19 and J usage is TRBJ1-2; D call uncertain. Germline V lookup: CDR1 LNHDA, CDR2 SQIVND (reference sequence). This CDR3 comprises 13 residues. CDR3 loop: CASSGDGIYGHTF. CDR3 in DNA: TGTGCCAGTAGTGGGGATGGGATCTATGGCCACACCTTC.

The chain joins TRBV2 to TRBJ1-4; tentatively, D is TRBD1 (5 bases). With 6 bases removed from V and 4 bases from J, the gap between germline ends came to 12 bases. Germline V gene sequence: CDR1 SNHLY, CDR2 FYNNEI. There are 14 residues in the CDR3. The CDR3 sequence is CASSATGLNEKLFF. CDR3 in DNA: TGTGCCAGCAGCGCAACAGGCCTTAATGAAAAACTGTTTTTT.

This clonotype was found a few times. The J gene is TRBJ1-1, the V gene TRBV19, with D unresolved. Per the germline V gene, CDR1 is LNHDA and CDR2 is SQIVND (reference sequence). This CDR3 has 17 amino acids. The ends were cut back, 3 bases at V and 0 bases at J, with 17 bases in the middle. The CDR3 is CASSIEGGRLMNTEAFF. The CDR3, as DNA: TGTGCCAGTAGTATCGAGGGAGGGCGGCTAATGAACACTGAAGCTTTCTTT.

This clonotype was picked up many times. J is TRBJ1-2 and V is TRBV12-3 or TRBV12-4; a possible D gene is TRBD1 (6 bases). The V end lost 5 bases, the J end lost 8 bases, and 15 bases lay between the germline ends. The CDR3 is made up of 13 amino acids. The CDR3 DNA sequence: TGTGCCAGCAGTCTGGCGGGGGGCTACGGCTACACCTTC. It is translated as CASSLAGGYGYTF.

Details on this clonotype: This may arise from a read error, as a much more abundant clone is one base away. V and J are TRBV10-2 and TRBJ1-1, with a tentative D call TRBD1 (6 bases). The CDR3 spans 13 residues. Trimming removed 4 bases at V and 4 bases at J, with 10 bases between. Germline-derived CDR1 and CDR2 are WSHSY and SAAADI. CDR3 DNA: TGCGCCAGCAGTGCAGGGGAGGCCACTGAAGCTTTCTTT. This codes for CASSAGEATEAFF.

In this sample, this clonotype turned up once. The CDR3 DNA reads as TGTGCCAGTAGTATCTCGCTTTCGAACACTGAAGCTTTCTTT. Translated: CASSISLSNTEAFF. The chain combines TRBV7-9 with TRBJ1-1; unclear D gene. CDR1 and CDR2 from the germline V gene are SEHNR and FQNEAQ (reference sequence). V shed 9 bases and J shed 1 base, with 15 bases lying between them. This CDR3 comprises 14 residues.

This clonotype was counted between two and nine times. This chain uses TRBV2 with TRBJ1-1; no clear D gene. This CDR3 comprises 13 residues. CDR1 is SNHLY, CDR2 FYNNEI, per germline. The V end was cut by 7 bases, the J end by 3 bases, with 12 bases between. In nucleotides, the CDR3 is TGTGCCAGCACGGGCCCGGCGGACACTGAAGCTTTCTTT. Translating it yields CASTGPADTEAFF. Full variable domain (rest looked up from reference TRBV2 and TRBJ1-1): EPEVTQTPSHQVTQMGQEVILRCVPISNHLYFYWYRQILGQKVEFLVSFYNNEISEKSEIFDDQFSVERPDGSNFTLKIRSTKLEDSAMYFCASTGPADTEAFFGQGTRLTVV.

The chain couples TRBV29-1 to TRBJ1-5, with a possible D match to TRBD1 (5 bases). Deletions cut 2 bases from V and 9 bases from J, with 14 bases between. CDR1 SQVTM and CDR2 ANQGSEA come from the germline V gene. The CDR3 is 13 amino acids. This CDR3 reads CSVEISSGGPQHF. Written as DNA, the CDR3 is TGCAGCGTTGAAATTTCTTCGGGGGGGCCCCAGCATTTT.

The gene calls are TRBV2 and TRBJ2-2; 8 bases map to TRBD2. Germline assignment: CDR1 SNHLY and CDR2 FYNNEI. V lost 4 bases to trimming and J lost 4 bases; unmatched junction nucleotides: 8. This CDR3 comprises 16 residues. CDR3 in amino acids: CASSATAGGPTGELFF. The CDR3 DNA reads as TGTGCCAGCAGTGCAACCGCGGGGGGCCCCACCGGGGAGCTGTTTTTT.

This clonotype was recorded at least ten times. The V and J genes are TRBV12-3 or TRBV12-4 and TRBJ1-4; D is unresolved. The CDR3 length is 14 residues. With 5 bases removed from V and 1 base from J, the gap between germline ends came to 8 bases. The CDR3, as DNA: TGTGCCAGCAGTCCACACATAACTAATGAAAAACTGTTTTTT. Protein sequence: CASSPHITNEKLFF.

This clonotype has just a few counts. The DNA of the CDR3 is TGTGCCAGCAGTTACTCGTGGGACTTCGAGCAGTACTTC. This codes for CASSYSWDFEQYF. The chain is built from TRBV6-5 and TRBJ2-7, with a tentative D call TRBD2 (6 bases). The CDR3 totals 13 residues. CDR1 and CDR2 (germline): MNHEY, SVGAGI. V was trimmed by 0 bases and J by 6 bases, leaving 9 bases between them.

To note about this clonotype: A much larger clone differs by one base, so this may be a read error. The CDR3 sequence is CASSPGTGGSGSTIYF. The CDR3 DNA sequence: TGTGCCAGCAGCCCCGGGACAGGGGGGTCTGGAAGCACCATATATTTT. This rearrangement joins TRBV7-2 to TRBJ1-3; 11 bases are a match to TRBD1. The germline CDR1 and CDR2 sequences are SGHTA and FQGNSA. The CDR3 totals 16 residues. Variable domain in full (rest from reference TRBV7-2 and TRBJ1-3): GAGVSQSPSNKVTEKGKDVELRCDPISGHTALYWYRQSLGQGLEFLIYFQGNSAPDKSGLPSDRFSAERTGGSVSTLTIQRTQQEDSAVYLCASSPGTGGSGSTIYFGEGSWLTVV.

The chain recombines TRBV7-2 with TRBJ1-4, with TRBD1 matching 7 bases. From germline, CDR1 is SGHTA and CDR2 FQGNSA. This CDR3 is 15 amino acids long. With V trimmed by 5 bases and J by 2 bases, 5 bases remained unmatched. CDR3 protein: CASSRAGQTNEKLFF. The CDR3 bases are TGTGCCAGCAGCCGAGCGGGACAGACTAATGAAAAACTGTTTTTT.